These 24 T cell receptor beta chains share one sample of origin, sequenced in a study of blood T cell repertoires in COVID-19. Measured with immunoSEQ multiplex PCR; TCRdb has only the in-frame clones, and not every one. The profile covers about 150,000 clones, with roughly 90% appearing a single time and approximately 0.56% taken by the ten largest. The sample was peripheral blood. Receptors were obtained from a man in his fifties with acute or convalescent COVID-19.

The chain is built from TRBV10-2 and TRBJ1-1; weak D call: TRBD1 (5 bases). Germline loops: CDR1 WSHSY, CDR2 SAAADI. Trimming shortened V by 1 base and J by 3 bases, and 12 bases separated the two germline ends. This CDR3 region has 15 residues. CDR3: CASSEYQQGDTEAFF. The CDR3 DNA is TGCGCCAGCAGTGAGTACCAGCAGGGCGACACTGAAGCTTTCTTT.

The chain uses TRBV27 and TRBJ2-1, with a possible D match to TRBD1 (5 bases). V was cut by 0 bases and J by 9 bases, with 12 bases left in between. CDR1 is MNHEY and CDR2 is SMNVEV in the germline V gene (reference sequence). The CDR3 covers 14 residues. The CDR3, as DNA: TGTGCCAGCAGTTTATCGACGCAGGGATCTGAGCAGTTCTTC. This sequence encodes CASSLSTQGSEQFF.

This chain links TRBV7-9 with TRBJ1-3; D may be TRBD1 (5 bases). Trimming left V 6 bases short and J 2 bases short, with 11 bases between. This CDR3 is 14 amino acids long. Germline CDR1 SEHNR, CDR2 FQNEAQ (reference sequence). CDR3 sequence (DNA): TGTGCCAGCAGTGGCGGGGGGGCTGGAAACACCATATATTTT. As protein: CASSGGGAGNTIYF.

The CDR3 DNA is TGTGCCAGCACTCTAGAGGAGGCAGCTCGCTCTGGAAACACCATATATTTT. It translates to CASTLEEAARSGNTIYF. The chain carries TRBV7-2 and TRBJ1-3, with no clear D. V lost 7 bases to trimming and J lost 0 bases, with 19 bases between them. The length of the CDR3 is 17 residues. Germline CDR1 and CDR2: SGHTA and FQGNSA. The full variable domain, rest sourced from reference TRBV7-2 and TRBJ1-3, is GAGVSQSPSNKVTEKGKDVELRCDPISGHTALYWYRQSLGQGLEFLIYFQGNSAPDKSGLPSDRFSAERTGGSVSTLTIQRTQQEDSAVYLCASTLEEAARSGNTIYFGEGSWLTVV.

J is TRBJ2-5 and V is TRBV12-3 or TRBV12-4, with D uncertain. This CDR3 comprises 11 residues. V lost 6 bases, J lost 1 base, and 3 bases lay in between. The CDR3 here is CASSIQETQYF. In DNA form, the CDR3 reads TGTGCCAGCAGCATCCAAGAGACCCAGTACTTC.

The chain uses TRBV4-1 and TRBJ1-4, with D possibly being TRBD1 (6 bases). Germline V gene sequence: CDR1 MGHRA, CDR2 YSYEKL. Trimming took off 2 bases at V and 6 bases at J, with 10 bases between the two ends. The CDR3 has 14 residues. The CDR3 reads CASSQQGRDEKLFF. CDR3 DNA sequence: TGCGCCAGCAGCCAACAGGGGAGGGATGAAAAACTGTTTTTT.

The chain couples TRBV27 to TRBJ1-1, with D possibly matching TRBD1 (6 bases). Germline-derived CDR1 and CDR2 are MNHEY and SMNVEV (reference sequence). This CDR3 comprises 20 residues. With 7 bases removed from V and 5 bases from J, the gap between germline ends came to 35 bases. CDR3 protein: CASNGYWDTSGSLPGTEAFF. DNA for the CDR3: TGTGCCAGCAACGGGTATTGGGACACCTCGGGCAGTCTCCCGGGGACTGAAGCTTTCTTT.

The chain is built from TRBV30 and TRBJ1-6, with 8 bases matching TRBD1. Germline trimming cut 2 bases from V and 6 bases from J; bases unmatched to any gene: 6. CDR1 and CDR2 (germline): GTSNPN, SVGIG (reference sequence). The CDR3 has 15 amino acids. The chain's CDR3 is CAWSPPDRANSPLHF. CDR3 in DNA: TGTGCCTGGAGTCCCCCGGACAGGGCTAATTCACCCCTCCACTTT.

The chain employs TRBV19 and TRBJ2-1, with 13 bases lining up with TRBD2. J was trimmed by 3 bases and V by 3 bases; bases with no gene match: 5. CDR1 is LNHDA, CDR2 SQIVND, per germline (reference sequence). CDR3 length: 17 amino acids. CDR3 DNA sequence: TGTGCCAGTAGTATTCGCCGGACTAGCGGGAGCTACAATGAGCAGTTCTTC. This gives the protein CASSIRRTSGSYNEQFF.

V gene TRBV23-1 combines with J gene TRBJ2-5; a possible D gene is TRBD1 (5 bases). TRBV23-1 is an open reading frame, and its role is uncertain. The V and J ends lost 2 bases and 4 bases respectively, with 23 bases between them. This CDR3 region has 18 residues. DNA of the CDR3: TGCGCCAGCAGTCAAAACCGGGCAGTGGGCAGGGCAGGAGAGACCCAGTACTTC. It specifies CASSQNRAVGRAGETQYF.

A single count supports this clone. The CDR3 protein is CASSRYNEQFF. The CDR3 DNA sequence: TGTGCCAGCAGTCGTTACAATGAGCAGTTCTTC. The chain links TRBV2 to TRBJ2-1; no reliable D call. The germline V gene encodes CDR1 SNHLY and CDR2 FYNNEI. This CDR3 has 11 residues. Trimming left V 5 bases short and J 4 bases short, with 3 bases between.

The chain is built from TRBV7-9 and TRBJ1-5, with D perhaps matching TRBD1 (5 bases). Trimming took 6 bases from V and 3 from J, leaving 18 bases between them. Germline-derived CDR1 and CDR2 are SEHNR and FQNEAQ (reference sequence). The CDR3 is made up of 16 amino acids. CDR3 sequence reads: CASSSTQGKVNQPQHF. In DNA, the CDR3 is TGTGCCAGCAGTTCAACCCAGGGAAAGGTCAATCAGCCCCAGCATTTT. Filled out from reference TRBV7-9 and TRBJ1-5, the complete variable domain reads DTGVSQNPRHKITKRGQNVTFRCDPISEHNRLYWYRQTLGQGPEFLTYFQNEAQLEKSRLLSDRFSAERPKGSFSTLEIQRTEQGDSAMYLCASSSTQGKVNQPQHFGDGTRLSIL.

CDR3 sequence (DNA): TGTGCCAGCAGTCGAGGGACCGCCGGGGGGACCCAGTACTTC. It specifies CASSRGTAGGTQYF. J is TRBJ2-5 and V is TRBV6-2 or TRBV6-3; perhaps TRBD2 as D (6 bases). Germline lookup yields CDR1 MNHEY and CDR2 SVGEGT. V shed 5 bases and J shed 7 bases, with 17 bases lying between them. This CDR3 has 14 amino acids.

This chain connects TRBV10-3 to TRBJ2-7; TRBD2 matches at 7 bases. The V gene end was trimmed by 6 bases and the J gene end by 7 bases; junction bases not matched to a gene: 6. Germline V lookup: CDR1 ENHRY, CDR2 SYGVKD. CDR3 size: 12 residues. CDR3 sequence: CAIRPGGGEQYF. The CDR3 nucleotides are TGTGCCATCAGGCCCGGGGGAGGGGAGCAGTACTTC.

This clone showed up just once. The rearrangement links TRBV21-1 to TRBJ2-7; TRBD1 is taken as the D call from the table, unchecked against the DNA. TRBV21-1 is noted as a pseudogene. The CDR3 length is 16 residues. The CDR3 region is CASSNLTADTTYEQYF. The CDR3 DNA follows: TGTGCCAGCAGCAACTTGACAGCTGATACGACCTACGAGCAGTACTTC.

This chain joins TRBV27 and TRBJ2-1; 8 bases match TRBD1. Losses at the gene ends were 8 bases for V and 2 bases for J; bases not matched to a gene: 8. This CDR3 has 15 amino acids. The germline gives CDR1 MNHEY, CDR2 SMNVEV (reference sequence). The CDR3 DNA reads TGTGCCAGCGCGCCGGACAGGGATACCTACAATGAGCAGTTCTTC. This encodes CASAPDRDTYNEQFF.

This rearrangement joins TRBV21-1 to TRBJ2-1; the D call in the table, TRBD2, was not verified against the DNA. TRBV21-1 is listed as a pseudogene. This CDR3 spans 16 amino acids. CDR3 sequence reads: CASSSPRQGGYDEQFF. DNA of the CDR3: TGTGCCAGCAGCAGCCCCAGGCAGGGAGGGTACGATGAGCAGTTCTTC.

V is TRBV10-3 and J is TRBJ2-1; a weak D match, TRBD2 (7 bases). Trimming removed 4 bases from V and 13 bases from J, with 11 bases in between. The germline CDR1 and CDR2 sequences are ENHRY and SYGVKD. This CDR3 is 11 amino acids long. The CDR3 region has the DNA TGTGCCATCAGTGCGGGCGGGGGCCAGTTCTTC. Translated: CAISAGGGQFF.

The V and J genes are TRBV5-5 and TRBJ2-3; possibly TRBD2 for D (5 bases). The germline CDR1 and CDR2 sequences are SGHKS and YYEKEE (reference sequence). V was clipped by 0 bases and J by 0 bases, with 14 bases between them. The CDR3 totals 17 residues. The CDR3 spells CASSLEKRSLSTDTQYF. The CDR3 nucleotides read TGTGCCAGCAGCTTGGAAAAGCGGAGCCTTAGCACAGATACGCAGTATTTT. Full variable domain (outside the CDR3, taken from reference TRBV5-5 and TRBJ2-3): DAGVTQSPTHLIKTRGQQVTLRCSPISGHKSVSWYQQVLGQGPQFIFQYYEKEERGRGNFPDRFSARQFPNYSSELNVNALLLGDSALYLCASSLEKRSLSTDTQYFGPGTRLTVL.

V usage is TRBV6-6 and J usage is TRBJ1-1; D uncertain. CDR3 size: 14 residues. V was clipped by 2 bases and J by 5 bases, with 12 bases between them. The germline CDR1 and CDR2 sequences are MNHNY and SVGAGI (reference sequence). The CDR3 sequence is CASSYEGGGTEAFF. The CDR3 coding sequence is TGTGCCAGCAGTTACGAGGGCGGTGGAACTGAAGCTTTCTTT.

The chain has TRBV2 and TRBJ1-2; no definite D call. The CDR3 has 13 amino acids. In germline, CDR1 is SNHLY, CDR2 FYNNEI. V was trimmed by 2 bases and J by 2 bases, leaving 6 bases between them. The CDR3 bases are TGTGCCAGCAGTGAATCGGGAAACTATGGCTACACCTTC. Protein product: CASSESGNYGYTF.

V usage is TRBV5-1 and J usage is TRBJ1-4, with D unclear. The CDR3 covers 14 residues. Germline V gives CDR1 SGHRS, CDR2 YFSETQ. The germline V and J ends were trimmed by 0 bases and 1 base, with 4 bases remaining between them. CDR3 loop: CASSLDRTNEKLFF. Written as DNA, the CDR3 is TGCGCCAGCAGCTTGGACAGAACTAATGAAAAACTGTTTTTT.

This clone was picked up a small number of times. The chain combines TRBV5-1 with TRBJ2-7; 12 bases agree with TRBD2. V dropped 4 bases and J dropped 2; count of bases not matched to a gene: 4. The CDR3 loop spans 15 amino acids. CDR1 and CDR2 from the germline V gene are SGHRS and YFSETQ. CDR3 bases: TGCGCCAGCAGCACCTCTAGCGGGAGGGCCTACGAGCAGTACTTC. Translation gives CASSTSSGRAYEQYF.

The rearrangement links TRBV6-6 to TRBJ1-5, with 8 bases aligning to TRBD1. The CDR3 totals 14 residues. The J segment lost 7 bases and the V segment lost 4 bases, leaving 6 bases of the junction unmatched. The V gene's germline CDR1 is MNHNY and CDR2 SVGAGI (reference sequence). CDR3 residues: CASSSDRVRQPQHF. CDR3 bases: TGTGCCAGCAGTTCGGACAGGGTACGGCAGCCCCAGCATTTT.